The subject of this entry is one TCR beta chain. Its specificity is not known. Cells were stimulated nonspecifically with anti-CD3/anti-CD28 magnetic beads. Responding CD4+ T cells were sorted by upregulation of both CD40 ligand and CD69. Donors were HIV-1-infected adults who began suppressive ART during chronic infection. This was the immunoSEQ version 4 assay in survey mode. Template was genomic DNA at 10 ng/uL, with up to 1 ug used per sample. Generated by immunoSEQ multiplex PCR, the TCRdb table keeps only in-frame clones and is missing some. The sample consists of fewer than 45,000 clones, about 85% of them appearing once. This record comes from a study of persistence of HIV-infected CD4 T cells. Study-level results: Compared with CD3/CD28-stimulated cells, CMV- and Gag-responding cells showed lower TCRbeta richness.

The germline V gene has CDR1 MNHEY and CDR2 SMNVEV (reference sequence). With 6 bases clipped from V and 4 bases from J, the junction kept 5 bases outside the gene matches. The length of the CDR3 is 16 residues. The sequence derives from an adult woman with HIV who was CMV-seropositive. Sample: CD4+ T cells sorted from PBMCs after 18-hour stimulation, taken from a patient who received antiretroviral therapy. V is TRBV27 and J is TRBJ2-2; 13 bases agree with TRBD2. The DNA for the CDR3 is TGTGCCAGCAGACGAACTAGCGGGGGGGTCACCGGGGAGCTGTTTTTT. Translated, it gives CASRRTSGGVTGELFF.